This is a list of T cell receptor beta chains from one sample in a study of T cell changes during pregnancy in multiple sclerosis. Method: immunoSEQ multiplex PCR; TCRdb's copy keeps in-frame clones and lacks some. The sample consists of about 110,000 clones, 85% to 95% of them appearing once. Sequencing used peripheral blood, obtained in the third trimester of pregnancy. Receptors were obtained from a female donor in good health, enrolled as a control in a pregnancy study. Both conserved end residues are part of each CDR3. The D gene is left open where the match is weak. Some rows have no size entry. The others give once, few or many, or a class for an expanded clone.

CDR3aa: CASTLSGGYTEAFF; CDR3nt: TGTGCCAGTACCCTCAGCGGGGGTTACACTGAAGCTTTCTTT; abundance: few; d_gene: NA; j_gene: TRBJ1-1; v_gene: TRBV19
CDR3aa: CASSLARGGTQYF; CDR3nt: TGTGCCAGCAGCTTAGCGAGGGGAGGTACGCAGTATTTT; abundance: NA; d_gene: NA; j_gene: TRBJ2-3; v_gene: TRBV11-1
CDR3aa: CASSPSDRGIEQYF; CDR3nt: TGTGCCAGCTCACCCAGTGACAGGGGTATAGAGCAGTACTTC; abundance: NA; d_gene: TRBD1; j_gene: TRBJ2-7; v_gene: TRBV18
CDR3aa: CASSGRRGHTDTQYF; CDR3nt: TGTGCCAGCAGTGGTCGGCGGGGGCACACAGATACGCAGTATTTT; abundance: NA; d_gene: NA; j_gene: TRBJ2-3; v_gene: TRBV2
CDR3aa: CASSLGWDRRNYEQYF; CDR3nt: TGCGCCAGCAGCCTCGGGTGGGACAGGCGGAACTACGAGCAGTACTTC; abundance: few; d_gene: TRBD1; j_gene: TRBJ2-7; v_gene: TRBV5-1
CDR3aa: CASSPDRANTGELFF; CDR3nt: TGCGCCAGCAGCCCGGACAGGGCGAACACCGGGGAGCTGTTTTTT; abundance: NA; d_gene: TRBD1; j_gene: TRBJ2-2; v_gene: TRBV5-1
CDR3aa: CASTLDRYQPQHF; CDR3nt: TGTGCCAGTACCTTGGACAGATATCAGCCCCAGCATTTT; abundance: NA; d_gene: NA; j_gene: TRBJ1-5; v_gene: TRBV19
CDR3aa: CASSVVAGGLYNEQFF; CDR3nt: TGTGCCAGCAGCGTAGTAGCGGGGGGACTCTACAATGAGCAGTTCTTC; abundance: NA; d_gene: TRBD2; j_gene: TRBJ2-1; v_gene: TRBV9
CDR3aa: CASINTVSGGYTF; CDR3nt: TGTGCCAGTATCAACACAGTCTCAGGTGGCTACACCTTC; abundance: NA; d_gene: NA; j_gene: TRBJ1-2; v_gene: TRBV19
CDR3aa: CASSYATHYEQYF; CDR3nt: TGTGCCAGCAGTTATGCGACACATTACGAGCAGTACTTC; abundance: NA; d_gene: NA; j_gene: TRBJ2-7; v_gene: TRBV6-6
CDR3aa: CASPPGGLFYGYTF; CDR3nt: TGTGCCAGCCCTCCGGGCGGACTCTTCTATGGCTACACCTTC; abundance: NA; d_gene: NA; j_gene: TRBJ1-2; v_gene: TRBV6-1
CDR3aa: CATFRGQGNHEQYF; CDR3nt: TGTGCCACCTTCCGAGGACAGGGTAACCACGAGCAGTACTTC; abundance: NA; d_gene: TRBD1; j_gene: TRBJ2-7; v_gene: TRBV6-1
CDR3aa: CASSEQGTPNNEQFF; CDR3nt: TGTGCCAGCAGTGAACAGGGGACCCCCAACAATGAGCAGTTCTTC; abundance: NA; d_gene: TRBD1; j_gene: TRBJ2-1; v_gene: TRBV7-2
CDR3aa: CASGFNGRGNPGELFF; CDR3nt: TGTGCCAGCGGGTTCAATGGCAGGGGTAATCCCGGGGAGCTGTTTTTT; abundance: NA; d_gene: NA; j_gene: TRBJ2-2; v_gene: TRBV7-2
CDR3aa: CASSSRGRKQETQYF; CDR3nt: TGTGCCAGCAGCTCCCGAGGGCGGAAACAAGAGACCCAGTACTTC; abundance: NA; d_gene: NA; j_gene: TRBJ2-5; v_gene: TRBV5-4
CDR3aa: CSVGGTGEIEQYF; CDR3nt: TGCAGCGTTGGTGGGACAGGGGAGATCGAGCAGTACTTC; abundance: NA; d_gene: TRBD1; j_gene: TRBJ2-7; v_gene: TRBV29-1
CDR3aa: CASRPGTGREKLFF; CDR3nt: TGTGCCAGCAGGCCCGGGACAGGGCGGGAAAAACTGTTTTTT; abundance: NA; d_gene: TRBD1; j_gene: TRBJ1-4; v_gene: TRBV6-6
CDR3aa: CASSSFSGVQETQYF; CDR3nt: TGTGCCAGCAGTTCATTCTCGGGGGTGCAAGAGACCCAGTACTTC; abundance: NA; d_gene: NA; j_gene: TRBJ2-5; v_gene: TRBV27
CDR3aa: CASSELGDRRYNEQFF; CDR3nt: TGTGCCAGCAGTGAATTGGGGGACAGGAGATACAATGAGCAGTTCTTC; abundance: NA; d_gene: TRBD1; j_gene: TRBJ2-1; v_gene: TRBV25-1
CDR3aa: CASGRVRSGAFF; CDR3nt: TGTGCCAGCGGAAGAGTGAGGTCGGGAGCTTTCTTT; abundance: NA; d_gene: NA; j_gene: TRBJ1-1; v_gene: TRBV6-5
CDR3aa: CASSLVPGEAFF; CDR3nt: TGTGCCAGCAGCTTAGTGCCAGGCGAAGCTTTCTTT; abundance: NA; d_gene: NA; j_gene: TRBJ1-1; v_gene: TRBV7-9
CDR3aa: CASSPRSGVKETQYF; CDR3nt: TGTGCCAGCTCACCACGGTCCGGGGTAAAAGAGACCCAGTACTTC; abundance: NA; d_gene: NA; j_gene: TRBJ2-5; v_gene: TRBV18
CDR3aa: CASSLDTYYGYTF; CDR3nt: TGTGCCAGCAGCCTGGACACGTACTATGGCTACACCTTC; abundance: NA; d_gene: NA; j_gene: TRBJ1-2; v_gene: TRBV7-2
CDR3aa: CASSLENTNANTGELFF; CDR3nt: TGCGCCAGCAGCTTGGAAAACACAAACGCGAACACCGGGGAGCTGTTTTTT; abundance: NA; d_gene: NA; j_gene: TRBJ2-2; v_gene: TRBV5-1
CDR3aa: CASSESYPEAFF; CDR3nt: TGTGCCAGCAGTGAATCTTATCCTGAAGCTTTCTTT; abundance: once; d_gene: NA; j_gene: TRBJ1-1; v_gene: TRBV6-1
CDR3aa: CASSPELAKNIQYF; CDR3nt: TGTGCCAGCAGCCCGGAGTTAGCCAAAAACATTCAGTACTTC; abundance: NA; d_gene: NA; j_gene: TRBJ2-4; v_gene: TRBV4-2
CDR3aa: CASSQDLRRWSTQHF; CDR3nt: TGCGCCAGCAGCCAAGATCTGCGACGATGGAGTACCCAGCATTTT; abundance: NA; d_gene: NA; j_gene: TRBJ1-5; v_gene: TRBV4-3
CDR3aa: CASSWRVLGNQPQHF; CDR3nt: TGTGCCAGTAGTTGGCGGGTGTTAGGCAATCAGCCCCAGCATTTT; abundance: NA; d_gene: NA; j_gene: TRBJ1-5; v_gene: TRBV19
CDR3aa: CAWSVRRGYGYTF; CDR3nt: TGTGCCTGGAGTGTACGGAGGGGATATGGCTACACCTTC; abundance: NA; d_gene: NA; j_gene: TRBJ1-2; v_gene: TRBV30
CDR3aa: CASSTDTDRGSPYEQYF; CDR3nt: TGTGCCAGCAGCACAGACACGGACAGGGGCTCACCCTACGAGCAGTACTTC; abundance: NA; d_gene: TRBD1; j_gene: TRBJ2-7; v_gene: TRBV5-4
CDR3aa: CASSLSGINQPRHF; CDR3nt: TGTGCCAGCAGTTTGTCAGGCATCAATCAGCCCCGGCATTTT; abundance: NA; d_gene: NA; j_gene: TRBJ1-5; v_gene: TRBV27
CDR3aa: CASTSGGTIYNEQFF; CDR3nt: TGTGCCAGCACCTCGGGGGGCACCATTTACAATGAGCAGTTCTTC; abundance: NA; d_gene: NA; j_gene: TRBJ2-1; v_gene: TRBV11-3
CDR3aa: CASSVSNQPQHF; CDR3nt: TGTGCCAGCAGCGTTAGCAATCAGCCCCAGCATTTT; abundance: NA; d_gene: NA; j_gene: TRBJ1-5; v_gene: TRBV2
CDR3aa: CASSLDDSYGYTF; CDR3nt: TGTGCCAGCAGCTTAGACGACAGCTATGGCTACACCTTC; abundance: once; d_gene: NA; j_gene: TRBJ1-2; v_gene: TRBV7-3
CDR3aa: CSVPGGGNTEAFF; CDR3nt: TGCAGCGTGCCAGGTGGAGGGAACACTGAAGCTTTCTTT; abundance: NA; d_gene: NA; j_gene: TRBJ1-1; v_gene: TRBV29-1
CDR3aa: CAAHTSGGMFF; CDR3nt: TGTGCCGCCCATACTAGCGGGGGAATGTTTTTT; abundance: NA; d_gene: TRBD2; j_gene: TRBJ2-2; v_gene: TRBV10-3
CDR3aa: CASSEEGKGLYGYTF; CDR3nt: TGTGCCAGCAGTGAAGAGGGGAAGGGCCTCTATGGCTACACCTTC; abundance: NA; d_gene: NA; j_gene: TRBJ1-2; v_gene: TRBV2
CDR3aa: CASSTLHYNSNQPQHF; CDR3nt: TGTGCCAGTAGTACATTACACTACAATAGCAATCAGCCCCAGCATTTT; abundance: NA; d_gene: NA; j_gene: TRBJ1-5; v_gene: TRBV19
CDR3aa: CASSPGTGVTEAFF; CDR3nt: TGTGCCAGCAGCCCTGGGACAGGGGTCACTGAAGCTTTCTTT; abundance: NA; d_gene: TRBD1; j_gene: TRBJ1-1; v_gene: TRBV2
CDR3aa: CASSLSGGGEKLFF; CDR3nt: TGTGCCAGCAGTTTATCCGGGGGGGGTGAAAAACTGTTTTTT; abundance: NA; d_gene: NA; j_gene: TRBJ1-4; v_gene: TRBV28
CDR3aa: CASSYMAVSTDTQYF; CDR3nt: TGTGCCAGCAGTTACATGGCGGTGAGCACAGATACGCAGTATTTT; abundance: NA; d_gene: NA; j_gene: TRBJ2-3; v_gene: TRBV6-6
CDR3aa: CASSFSSYEQYF; CDR3nt: TGTGCCAGCAGCTTCTCGTCCTACGAGCAGTACTTC; abundance: NA; d_gene: NA; j_gene: TRBJ2-7; v_gene: TRBV7-9
CDR3aa: CASSLGQGHQPQHF; CDR3nt: TGTGCCAGCAGTCTCGGACAGGGCCATCAGCCCCAGCATTTT; abundance: NA; d_gene: TRBD1; j_gene: TRBJ1-5; v_gene: TRBV27
CDR3aa: CASSPLLGQGSGSKNIQYF; CDR3nt: TGTGCCAGCAGTCCCCTCCTCGGACAGGGAAGTGGTTCCAAAAACATTCAGTACTTC; abundance: once; d_gene: TRBD1; j_gene: TRBJ2-4; v_gene: TRBV27
CDR3aa: CASSVGTGGSTNEKLFF; CDR3nt: TGTGCCAGCAGCGTCGGGACAGGGGGGTCAACTAATGAAAAACTGTTTTTT; abundance: NA; d_gene: TRBD1; j_gene: TRBJ1-4; v_gene: TRBV9
CDR3aa: CASSEQSTGELFF; CDR3nt: TGTGCCAGCAGTGAACAAAGCACCGGGGAGCTGTTTTTT; abundance: NA; d_gene: NA; j_gene: TRBJ2-2; v_gene: TRBV6-4